The 9 T cell receptor beta chains below were found in one sample sequenced in a study of PD-1 blockade in classical Hodgkin lymphoma. This table comes from immunoSEQ multiplex PCR, and its TCRdb copy is limited to in-frame clones, with some not included. The data hold some 100,000 clones, with around nine tenths observed a single time. After autologous stem cell transplantation all patients relapsed, and prior brentuximab vedotin exposure differed between cohorts. The material sequenced was peripheral blood mononuclear cells (PBMCs), taken before the second cycle of nivolumab. The origin of the receptors is a human donor with classical Hodgkin lymphoma.

The rearrangement joins TRBV6-1 to TRBJ1-5, with D possibly being TRBD1 (6 bases). Germline CDR1 reads MNHNS; CDR2 reads SASEGT. V was pared by 0 bases and J by 2 bases, with 17 bases between. The CDR3 is 18 amino acids. The CDR3 nucleotides read TGTGCCAGCAGTGAAGCGCTTCCGGGGGCAAAAGGCAATCAGCCCCAGCATTTT. Protein product: CASSEALPGAKGNQPQHF.

This chain uses TRBV29-1 with TRBJ1-5; D not certain. Germline CDR1 SQVTM, CDR2 ANQGSEA. The CDR3 runs 14 residues. V was trimmed by 4 bases and J by 0 bases, leaving 10 bases between them. Here the CDR3 reads CSVGASYSNQPQHF. The CDR3 DNA reads TGCAGCGTTGGGGCAAGTTATAGCAATCAGCCCCAGCATTTT.

V usage is TRBV7-8 and J usage is TRBJ2-7, with 9 bases fitting TRBD1. The V gene end was trimmed by 4 bases and the J gene end by 3 bases; junction bases not matched to a gene: 10. The CDR3 totals 16 residues. Germline CDR1 is SGHVS and CDR2 is FQNEAQ. CDR3 loop: CASSSTPGQGGYEQYF. DNA of the CDR3: TGTGCCAGCAGCTCAACTCCGGGACAGGGAGGCTACGAGCAGTACTTC.

This clone is a singleton in its sample. The J gene is TRBJ1-5, the V gene TRBV21-1. TRBV21-1 constitutes a pseudogene. The CDR3 runs 15 residues. The CDR3 protein is CASSKAGTRDQPQHF. The CDR3 DNA reads TGTGCCAGCAGCAAAGCCGGGACGAGGGATCAGCCCCAGCATTTT.

The chain recombines TRBV4-2 with TRBJ2-2; no clear D gene. The CDR3 length is 17 residues. V gave up 0 bases and J gave up 3 bases, with 14 bases separating them. CDR1 and CDR2 from the germline V gene are LGHNA and YNFKEQ. The CDR3 nucleotides read TGTGCCAGCAGCCAAGAAGCAGATTCGCGAGACACCGGGGAGCTGTTTTTT. Its translation is CASSQEADSRDTGELFF.

This clone appeared a single time. The V and J genes are TRBV10-3 and TRBJ2-5, with 9 bases aligning to TRBD1. The J call may be faulty, since TRBJ2-7 better matches the DNA end. The CDR3 runs to 14 residues. Germline CDR1 and CDR2: ENHRY and SYGVKD. CDR3 amino acids: CAISDTGGSYEQYF. CDR3 bases: TGTGCCATCAGTGATACAGGGGGCAGCTACGAGCAGTACTTC.

The gene calls are TRBV6-5 and TRBJ1-2, with 7 bases matching TRBD1. The ends lost 6 bases at V and 4 bases at J; junction bases unmatched: 8. Per the germline V gene, CDR1 is MNHEY and CDR2 is SVGAGI. This CDR3 is built from 14 residues. The CDR3 here is CASRLQGESYGYTF. CDR3 nucleotide sequence: TGTGCCAGCAGACTTCAGGGGGAGAGCTATGGCTACACCTTC.

The gene calls are TRBV2 and TRBJ1-5, with D possibly matching TRBD1 (6 bases). The CDR3 length is 16 residues. Germline loops: CDR1 SNHLY, CDR2 FYNNEI. V was clipped by 6 bases and J by 4 bases, with 19 bases between them. The CDR3 DNA reads as TGTGCCAGCAGCGCGGAGGGGGGCGAACTTAATCAGCCCCAGCATTTT. This encodes CASSAEGGELNQPQHF. Using reference TRBV2 and TRBJ1-5 for the parts outside the CDR3, the full variable domain is EPEVTQTPSHQVTQMGQEVILRCVPISNHLYFYWYRQILGQKVEFLVSFYNNEISEKSEIFDDQFSVERPDGSNFTLKIRSTKLEDSAMYFCASSAEGGELNQPQHFGDGTRLSIL.

The CDR3 region has the DNA TGTGCCACCAGCAGAGATACCGCCAGGAGCGCGGGCTACACCTTC. Encoded protein: CATSRDTARSAGYTF. The V call is TRBV15, the J call TRBJ1-2, with unresolved D. From germline, CDR1 is LNHNV and CDR2 YYDKDF (reference sequence). CDR3 length: 15 amino acids. Between the trimmed V and J ends, which lost 0 bases and 8 bases, there was a span of 16 bases.